This entry is about one T cell receptor (beta chain). TCRdb's copy holds only in-frame clones and misses some; the assay was immunoSEQ multiplex PCR. The table has hundreds of thousands of clones, roughly 90% seen once. The V and J ends lost 5 bases and 8 bases, in that order; junction bases with no gene match: 8. Germline V gives CDR1 MNHEY, CDR2 SMNVEV (reference sequence). This CDR3 is 15 amino acids long. This sample is part of a study of blood T cell repertoires in COVID-19. Study in general: The United States, Italy and Spain provided the acute and convalescent COVID-19 samples. T cells, B-cell-depleted T cells, or PBMCs provided the cDNA or gDNA that served as material.

This clonotype originated in a woman between 45 and 60 years old with active or convalescent COVID-19. This rearrangement joins TRBV27 to TRBJ2-1; the match to TRBD2 covers 11 bases. The sequenced sample consisted of peripheral blood. The CDR3 reads CASSPLAGGFDEQFF. CDR3 DNA: TGTGCCAGCAGTCCATTAGCGGGGGGGTTCGATGAGCAGTTCTTC.